This T cell receptor (beta chain) stems from a study of blood T cells in healthy people across ages. Study-level results: Per million T cells, the diversity of TCR beta decreased roughly linearly as age advanced.

The germline gives CDR1 MDHEN, CDR2 SYDVKM. CDR3 length: 12 amino acids. This clonotype turned up a few times. Its target is unknown. Primed by a sample-barcoded 5' primer and a J-beta primer mix, a second PCR proceeded for about 6 to 11 cycles. TCRdb reanalysed the 5' RACE reads using MiXCR and keeps one entry per CDR3 protein. The sample shows fewer than 1.5 million distinct CDR3 sequences, 35% to 45% of them seen only once. The donors, healthy Caucasians from Russia, were aged 6 to 90. Peripheral blood samples of around 9.8 milliliters were drawn from each donor. The sequence derives from a woman between 18 and 29 years old in good health. The V call is TRBV28, the J call TRBJ2-5; D uncertain. Gene TRBJ2-7 matches the end of the DNA better, so the J call may be wrong. Sequencing was carried out using blood. CDR3 nucleotides: TGTGCCAGCAGTTACATGACCTACGAGCAGTACTTC. This codes for CASSYMTYEQYF.